This T cell receptor (beta chain) was obtained from a study of shared clonotypes between healthy human individuals. There are a few counts of this clone. Sorted-subset replicate PCRs used about 190 ng of genomic DNA. This amount corresponded to tens of thousands of T cell genomes. Assay: immunoSEQ multiplex PCR; the TCRdb copy retains only in-frame clones and omits some. The sample lists about 990,000 clones, around 78% occurring once. The sequenced sample consisted of memory CD4+ T cells from PBMCs. Subset reported: CD45RA-negative fraction. The clonotype originates from a man aged 18 to 29 in good health. Some clones in this sample may be carry-over from other donors' samples.

The CDR3 DNA is TGTGCCAGCAGGACACTTTGGCGGGGCACGAACACCGGGGAGCTGTTTTTT. Amino acid sequence: CASRTLWRGTNTGELFF. The chain employs TRBV7-8 and TRBJ2-2; D perhaps matches TRBD2 (6 bases). The CDR3 is 17 amino acids. Per the germline V gene, CDR1 is SGHVS and CDR2 is FQNEAQ. Trimming stripped 6 bases from V and 0 bases from J, with 17 bases between.